Listed below are T cell receptor beta chains from one sample, sequenced in a study of human T cells and chemical hapten exposure. TCRdb independently ran MiXCR on the RACE reads; one entry per CDR3 protein. The sample lists some 380,000 distinct CDR3 sequences, more than 4.5% seen once, with under 3% in the top ten. Sequencing was performed on whole blood, taken in connection with sensitization to the hapten diphenylcyclopropenone (DPC). The receptors come from a woman aged 45-65 years with alopecia areata. Some clones in this sample may be carry-over from other donors' samples. Each CDR3 is given with its conserved first and last residue. Each record gives: V gene, D gene, J gene, clone size, CDR3 protein, CDR3 DNA. A D gene is named only where the DNA matches it firmly. Rows may omit the clone size; those that give it use once, few, many or a size class.

TRBV20-1,NA,TRBJ2-3,NA,CSARRRQTDTQYF,TGCAGTGCTAGAAGGAGACAGACAGATACGCAGTATTTT
TRBV12-3/TRBV12-4,NA,TRBJ2-4,few,CASSFGLAKNIQYF,TGTGCCAGCAGTTTTGGGCTAGCCAAAAACATTCAGTACTTC
TRBV12-3/TRBV12-4,NA,TRBJ2-5,many,CASLWGAQETQYF,TGTGCCAGCCTATGGGGCGCCCAAGAGACCCAGTACTTC
TRBV2,NA,TRBJ1-1,many,CASGVYSGIGTEAFF,TGTGCCAGCGGGGTTTACTCCGGGATAGGGACTGAAGCTTTCTTT
TRBV12-3/TRBV12-4,TRBD1,TRBJ2-2,many,CASRIPGQGNTGELFF,TGTGCCAGCCGGATTCCGGGACAGGGGAACACCGGGGAGCTGTTTTTT
TRBV20-1,TRBD2,TRBJ2-3,NA,CSAPPGLARDTQYF,TGCAGTGCTCCGCCGGGACTAGCGCGAGATACGCAGTATTTT
TRBV7-8,TRBD1,TRBJ1-1,many,CASSLNRGSFAEAFF,TGTGCCAGCAGCCTCAACAGGGGTTCTTTTGCTGAAGCTTTCTTT
TRBV7-9,NA,TRBJ1-1,many,CASSLLMIDEAFF,TGTGCCAGCAGCTTACTTATGATCGATGAAGCTTTCTTT
TRBV6-2/TRBV6-3,TRBD2,TRBJ2-1,many,CASSRDTRGLGYNEQFF,TGTGCCAGCAGCCGCGATACCCGGGGACTAGGGTACAATGAGCAGTTCTTC
TRBV12-3/TRBV12-4,TRBD1,TRBJ1-4,NA,CASSSGQGVGNEKLFF,TGTGCCAGCAGTTCCGGACAGGGGGTAGGGAATGAAAAACTGTTTTTT
TRBV4-2,NA,TRBJ2-7,many,CASSQVPGKVEQYF,TGTGCCAGCAGCCAAGTACCAGGGAAGGTCGAGCAGTACTTC
TRBV20-1,NA,TRBJ2-2,many,CSARTAGTRGGELFF,TGCAGTGCTAGAACCGCCGGGACACGGGGCGGGGAGCTGTTTTTT
TRBV6-2/TRBV6-3,NA,TRBJ2-1,many,CASSYSNWDEQFF,TGTGCCAGCAGTTACTCGAACTGGGATGAGCAGTTCTTC
TRBV7-9,NA,TRBJ1-2,once,CASSLVGSGSYGYTF,TGTGCCAGCAGCTTAGTTGGCAGCGGGAGCTATGGCTACACCTTC
TRBV20-1,TRBD1,TRBJ1-6,NA,CSALTGSNSPLHF,TGCAGTGCTCTGACAGGGAGTAATTCACCCCTCCACTTT
TRBV12-3/TRBV12-4,NA,TRBJ1-5,NA,CASKTDRPNQPQHF,TGTGCCAGCAAGACTGACAGACCTAATCAGCCCCAGCATTTT
TRBV7-8,TRBD1,TRBJ1-2,many,CASSLISGGDSDYGYTF,TGTGCCAGCAGCTTAATATCGGGGGGGGACAGTGACTATGGCTACACCTTC
TRBV5-1,TRBD2,TRBJ2-3,many,CASSLNRLAGGPRPTDTQYF,TGCGCCAGCAGCTTGAATAGACTAGCGGGGGGGCCCCGCCCCACAGATACGCAGTATTTT
TRBV7-9,NA,TRBJ2-1,many,CASSSSGNEQFF,TGTGCCAGCAGCTCATCCGGGAATGAGCAGTTCTTC
TRBV20-1,NA,TRBJ2-1,few,CSATLRYNEQFF,TGCAGTGCTACCCTCCGATACAATGAGCAGTTCTTC
TRBV20-1,TRBD2,TRBJ2-5,NA,CSASGTSVWEGQYF,TGCAGTGCGAGTGGGACTAGCGTGTGGGAGGGCCAGTACTTC
TRBV27,TRBD1,TRBJ1-4,many,CASSSTPGQGKKLFF,TGTGCCAGCAGCAGCACTCCGGGACAGGGTAAAAAACTGTTTTTT
TRBV7-9,TRBD1,TRBJ1-4,few,CASRPGQGAFASNEKLFF,TGTGCCAGCAGACCGGGACAGGGGGCGTTTGCTTCTAATGAAAAACTGTTTTTT
TRBV12-3/TRBV12-4,TRBD1,TRBJ1-1,few,CASRPGGRAEAFF,TGTGCCAGCAGACCAGGGGGTCGCGCTGAAGCTTTCTTT
TRBV4-2,NA,TRBJ1-3,NA,CASSQDAGPSGNTIYF,TGTGCCAGCAGCCAAGATGCGGGGCCCTCTGGAAACACCATATATTTT
TRBV7-9,NA,TRBJ2-3,few,CASSLYPVPDTQYF,TGTGCCAGCAGCTTATATCCGGTTCCAGATACGCAGTATTTT
TRBV20-1,TRBD2,TRBJ2-2,few,CSAPSGGGTGELFF,TGCAGTGCTCCTTCTGGCGGGGGGACCGGGGAGCTGTTTTTT
TRBV12-3/TRBV12-4,NA,TRBJ2-7,NA,CASSSPEEGGVGEQYF,TGTGCCAGCAGTTCCCCGGAAGAGGGGGGAGTGGGAGAGCAGTACTTC
TRBV20-1,TRBD2,TRBJ2-1,NA,CSANSGLAGGPDEQFF,TGCAGTGCTAACTCAGGGTTAGCGGGGGGGCCGGATGAGCAGTTCTTC
TRBV20-1,TRBD1,TRBJ1-1,many,CSARVTGVPEAFF,TGCAGTGCTAGAGTCACAGGGGTTCCTGAAGCTTTCTTT
TRBV5-6,TRBD1,TRBJ2-7,many,CASSLGTGVSYEQYF,TGTGCCAGCAGCCTGGGGACAGGTGTTTCCTACGAGCAGTACTTC
TRBV5-1,TRBD1,TRBJ2-3,many,CASSRNSGTVIDTQYF,TGCGCCAGCAGCCGGAATTCCGGGACAGTGATAGATACGCAGTATTTT
TRBV20-1,TRBD2,TRBJ2-3,few,CSASGLAGETDTQYF,TGCAGTGCTAGCGGACTAGCGGGGGAGACAGATACGCAGTATTTT
TRBV2,TRBD1,TRBJ2-5,many,CASKGVGQGPETQYF,TGTGCCAGCAAAGGGGTGGGACAGGGGCCGGAGACCCAGTACTTC
TRBV12-3/TRBV12-4,TRBD1,TRBJ1-6,NA,CASSLGQQGSPLHF,TGTGCCAGCAGCCTGGGACAGCAAGGTTCACCCCTCCACTTT
TRBV6-1,TRBD2,TRBJ2-2,many,CASSGLAEVTGELFF,TGTGCCAGCAGTGGACTAGCGGAAGTCACCGGGGAGCTGTTTTTT
TRBV7-2,NA,TRBJ2-3,many,CASSQDSGTQYF,TGTGCCAGCAGCCAAGACTCAGGGACGCAGTATTTT
TRBV20-1,TRBD1,TRBJ1-1,few,CSARRSGQGAPRNTEAFF,TGCAGTGCTAGGCGATCGGGACAGGGGGCTCCGAGGAACACTGAAGCTTTCTTT
TRBV6-6,NA,TRBJ1-3,many,CASIPHGSGNTIYF,TGTGCCAGCATCCCCCACGGGTCTGGAAACACCATATATTTT
TRBV7-9,NA,TRBJ2-7,NA,CASSVDREGDEQYF,TGTGCCAGCAGCGTTGACAGGGAGGGCGATGAGCAGTACTTC
TRBV18,NA,TRBJ1-1,many,CATLPGQETEAFF,TGTGCCACCTTGCCAGGACAAGAGACTGAAGCTTTCTTT
TRBV27,NA,TRBJ1-1,many,CASSLGHMNTEAFF,TGTGCCAGCAGTTTGGGGCATATGAACACTGAAGCTTTCTTT
TRBV12-3/TRBV12-4,NA,TRBJ1-6,many,CASSLSGSGLLHF,TGTGCCAGCAGTTTATCAGGCAGCGGACTCCTCCACTTT
TRBV7-2,NA,TRBJ1-5,many,CASSLGSGYSNQPQHF,TGTGCCAGCAGCTTAGGGTCAGGGTATAGCAATCAGCCCCAGCATTTT
TRBV5-6,NA,TRBJ2-3,many,CASSSKQGGDTQYF,TGTGCCAGCAGCTCAAAACAGGGAGGAGATACGCAGTATTTT